These T cell receptor beta chains were read from a single sample in a study of blood T cells in healthy people across ages. TCRdb analysed the 5' RACE reads with MiXCR anew, one entry per CDR3 protein. Among over 600,000 distinct CDR3 sequences listed, 56% were seen once. Sequences were obtained from blood. The receptors here all came from a middle-aged man in good health. Each CDR3 is given with its conserved first and last residue. D genes are given only for firm matches. Only some rows state a clone size, as once, few, many or a class for expanded clones.

d_gene | j_gene | abundance | v_gene | CDR3aa | CDR3nt
TRBD2 | TRBJ2-7 | . | TRBV6-5 | CASTPQRGYNEQYF | TGTGCCAGCACTCCCCAGCGGGGCTACAATGAGCAGTACTTC
. | TRBJ2-3 | . | TRBV7-2 | CASSFSPPDTQYF | TGTGCCAGCAGCTTTTCGCCTCCAGATACGCAGTATTTT
TRBD1 | TRBJ1-4 | few | TRBV12-3/TRBV12-4 | CASRDRAANEKLFF | TGTGCCAGCAGGGACAGGGCGGCTAATGAAAAACTGTTTTTT
. | TRBJ2-3 | many | TRBV7-9 | CASRSGGTDTQYF | TGTGCCAGCAGATCGGGTGGCACAGATACGCAGTATTTT
. | TRBJ2-3 | . | TRBV7-6 | CASSLRAGHTDTQYF | TGTGCCAGCAGCTTACGGGCGGGGCACACAGATACGCAGTATTTT
. | TRBJ2-1 | . | TRBV11-2 | CASTADLISYNEQFF | TGTGCCAGCACCGCAGACCTGATTTCGTACAATGAGCAGTTCTTC
. | TRBJ2-6 | . | TRBV28 | CASLGDTISSGANVLTF | TGTGCCAGCCTCGGGGACACGATATCTTCTGGGGCCAACGTCCTGACTTTC
. | TRBJ2-1 | . | TRBV29-1 | CSVWEADSYNEQFF | TGCAGCGTTTGGGAGGCAGATTCCTACAATGAGCAGTTCTTC
TRBD2 | TRBJ2-7 | . | TRBV28 | CASSLYGGGYEQYF | TGTGCCAGCAGTTTATATGGCGGGGGGTATGAGCAGTACTTC
. | TRBJ2-5 | . | TRBV3-1 | CASSQRSVYEQYF | TGTGCCAGCAGCCAACGATCTGTGTATGAGCAGTACTTC
. | TRBJ2-1 | many | TRBV9 | CASSSPPSHNEQFF | TGTGCCAGCAGCTCTCCCCCAAGCCACAATGAGCAGTTCTTC
. | TRBJ2-3 | . | TRBV9 | CASSVGTLADTQYF | TGTGCCAGCAGCGTCGGGACATTAGCAGATACGCAGTATTTT
. | TRBJ2-6 | few | TRBV3-1 | CASSPFATGLLSGANVLTF | TGTGCCAGCAGTCCCTTTGCGACAGGACTCCTCTCTGGGGCCAACGTCCTGACTTTC
. | TRBJ1-5 | . | TRBV20-1 | CSARPPAGIGNQPQHF | TGCAGTGCTAGGCCCCCGGCGGGGATCGGCAATCAGCCCCAGCATTTT
. | TRBJ1-1 | once | TRBV20-1 | CSARIPNTEAFF | TGCAGTGCTAGGATCCCGAACACTGAAGCTTTCTTT
. | TRBJ2-3 | . | TRBV9 | CASSVGAEDTQYF | TGTGCCAGCAGCGTAGGGGCCGAAGATACGCAGTATTTT
. | TRBJ2-7 | . | TRBV15 | CATSRDRPASYEQYF | TGTGCCACCAGCAGAGATCGTCCAGCCTCCTACGAGCAGTACTTC
. | TRBJ1-2 | few | TRBV5-1 | CASSSDRDGYTF | TGCGCCAGCAGCTCGGACAGAGATGGCTACACCTTC
. | TRBJ2-3 | . | TRBV28 | CASSLVLRVADTQYF | TGTGCCAGCAGTTTAGTTCTCCGGGTCGCAGATACGCAGTATTTT
TRBD1 | TRBJ2-7 | . | TRBV7-9 | CASSFAGTGPPEQYF | TGTGCCAGCAGCTTCGCCGGGACAGGGCCCCCCGAGCAGTACTTC
TRBD1 | TRBJ2-7 | . | TRBV20-1 | CSAPENRGPSYEQYF | TGCAGTGCCCCAGAAAACAGGGGGCCAAGCTACGAGCAGTACTTC
. | TRBJ1-6 | . | TRBV28 | CASSSQGGRSPLHF | TGTGCCAGCAGTTCACAGGGAGGACGCTCACCCCTCCACTTT
. | TRBJ1-1 | . | TRBV28 | CASTTGTTEAFF | TGTGCCAGTACTACAGGGACCACTGAAGCTTTCTTT
TRBD2 | TRBJ2-7 | . | TRBV6-2/TRBV6-3 | CASSSGGLDKNEQYF | TGTGCCAGCAGTTCCGGTGGACTAGATAAAAACGAGCAGTACTTC
. | TRBJ2-7 | few | TRBV20-1 | CSARDLQGTAHEQYF | TGCAGTGCTAGAGATTTGCAGGGGACTGCGCACGAGCAGTACTTC
. | TRBJ2-4 | . | TRBV21-1 | CASSDQGLSKNIQYF | TGTGCCAGCAGCGACCAGGGTCTATCCAAAAACATTCAGTACTTC
TRBD1 | TRBJ2-1 | few | TRBV7-9 | CASSPPGTGGSNEQFF | TGTGCCAGCAGCCCACCCGGGACAGGGGGGAGCAATGAGCAGTTCTTC
TRBD2 | TRBJ2-1 | . | TRBV7-3 | CASSLKRGGLISNEQFF | TGTGCCAGCAGCTTAAAGCGGGGGGGCCTTATCTCCAATGAGCAGTTCTTC
. | TRBJ2-1 | few | TRBV20-1 | CSALRQTSYNEQFF | TGCAGTGCTTTAAGACAGACCTCCTACAATGAGCAGTTCTTC
TRBD1 | TRBJ2-6 | few | TRBV28 | CASSRGQMNSGANVLTF | TGTGCCAGCAGCCGGGGACAGATGAACTCTGGGGCCAACGTCCTGACTTTC
. | TRBJ2-3 | . | TRBV7-3 | CASSYAADTQYF | TGTGCCAGCAGCTATGCCGCAGATACGCAGTATTTT
. | TRBJ2-7 | few | TRBV20-1 | CSARDSYEQYF | TGCAGTGCTAGAGATTCCTACGAGCAGTACTTC
. | TRBJ1-1 | . | TRBV20-1 | CSAPNPGIRLYTEAFF | TGCAGTGCTCCTAATCCGGGGATTAGACTCTACACTGAAGCTTTCTTT
. | TRBJ2-3 | once | TRBV4-3 | CASSQGDNGGTDTQYF | TGCGCCAGCAGCCAAGGGGATAACGGGGGCACAGATACGCAGTATTTT
. | TRBJ2-7 | . | TRBV6-6 | CASTIGASYEQYF | TGTGCCAGCACCATAGGGGCCTCCTACGAGCAGTACTTC
TRBD2 | TRBJ2-5 | . | TRBV27 | CASSFGTSGPQETQYF | TGTGCCAGCAGTTTTGGTACTAGCGGACCCCAAGAGACCCAGTACTTC
TRBD1 | TRBJ1-2 | . | TRBV6-2/TRBV6-3 | CASSYPSTGQEDYGYTF | TGTGCCAGCAGTTACCCCTCGACAGGGCAAGAGGACTATGGCTACACCTTC
. | TRBJ2-2 | . | TRBV3-1 | CASSHTRNTGELFF | TGTGCCAGCAGCCACACCCGGAACACCGGGGAGCTGTTTTTT
. | TRBJ2-3 | . | TRBV7-3 | CASSLAAPSTDTQYF | TGTGCCAGCAGCTTAGCGGCTCCTAGCACAGATACGCAGTATTTT
. | TRBJ2-5 | . | TRBV7-2 | CASSPTYFSPQYF | TGTGCCAGCAGCCCAACGTATTTTTCCCCGCAGTACTTC
. | TRBJ1-1 | . | TRBV11-2 | CASSLNGGNTEAFF | TGTGCCAGCAGCTTAAACGGGGGGAACACTGAAGCTTTCTTT
TRBD2 | TRBJ2-5 | . | TRBV7-2 | CAGRGLAGGPIQYF | TGTGCCGGTCGGGGACTAGCGGGGGGGCCTATTCAGTACTTC
. | TRBJ1-2 | many | TRBV14 | CASTAGNYGYTF | TGTGCCAGCACCGCGGGGAACTATGGCTACACCTTC
TRBD1 | TRBJ2-5 | . | TRBV7-3 | CASSLQTGVRETQYF | TGTGCCAGCAGCCTACAAACAGGGGTCCGGGAGACCCAGTACTTC
. | TRBJ2-7 | once | TRBV20-1 | CSARGAYEQYF | TGCAGTGCTAGAGGGGCCTACGAGCAGTACTTC
TRBD1 | TRBJ2-3 | . | TRBV28 | CASSFSVMQGDTDTQYF | TGTGCCAGCAGTTTTAGTGTTATGCAGGGGGATACAGATACGCAGTATTTT
. | TRBJ2-1 | . | TRBV9 | CASSVRTENEQFF | TGTGCCAGCAGCGTAAGGACGGAAAATGAGCAGTTCTTC
TRBD1 | TRBJ1-5 | . | TRBV12-3/TRBV12-4 | CASTTTGVGKPQHF | TGTGCCAGCACCACCACAGGGGTCGGGAAGCCCCAGCATTTT
TRBD1 | TRBJ2-3 | . | TRBV6-5 | CASKSTGAGTDTQYF | TGTGCCAGCAAATCGACAGGGGCGGGCACAGATACGCAGTATTTT
. | TRBJ1-1 | . | TRBV10-3 | CAISGKEDTEAFF | TGTGCCATCAGTGGTAAAGAAGACACTGAAGCTTTCTTT
. | TRBJ2-7 | . | TRBV5-1 | CASSFYGSSYEQYF | TGCGCCAGCAGCTTTTATGGGAGCTCCTACGAGCAGTACTTC
. | TRBJ1-2 | few | TRBV7-2 | CASSLEGPNYGYTF | TGTGCCAGCAGCCTCGAGGGGCCGAACTATGGCTACACCTTC
TRBD1 | TRBJ2-3 | . | TRBV3-1 | CASSQDPGQGTDTQYF | TGTGCCAGCAGCCAAGATCCCGGACAGGGGACAGATACGCAGTATTTT
. | TRBJ1-6 | . | TRBV28 | CASSIYSTSPLHF | TGTGCCAGCAGTATATACAGCACTTCACCCCTCCACTTT
. | TRBJ1-4 | . | TRBV29-1 | CSVEDGRGPNEKLFF | TGCAGCGTTGAAGATGGAAGGGGTCCTAATGAAAAACTGTTTTTT